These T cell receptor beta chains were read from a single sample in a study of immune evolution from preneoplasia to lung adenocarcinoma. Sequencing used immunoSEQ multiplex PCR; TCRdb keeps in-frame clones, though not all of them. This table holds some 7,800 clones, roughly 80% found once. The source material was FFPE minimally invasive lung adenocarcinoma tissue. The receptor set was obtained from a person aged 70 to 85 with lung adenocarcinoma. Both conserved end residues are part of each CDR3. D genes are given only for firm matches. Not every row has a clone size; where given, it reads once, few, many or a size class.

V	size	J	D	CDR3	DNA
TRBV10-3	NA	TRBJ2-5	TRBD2	CAISGTSGEGETQYF	TGTGCCATCAGCGGGACTAGCGGGGAGGGGGAGACCCAGTACTTC
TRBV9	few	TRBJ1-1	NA	CASSVGPLADTEAFF	TGTGCCAGCAGCGTAGGTCCCCTCGCGGACACTGAAGCTTTCTTT
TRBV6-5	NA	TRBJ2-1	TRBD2	CASSFASGYNEQFF	TGTGCCAGCAGTTTCGCTAGCGGGTACAATGAGCAGTTCTTC
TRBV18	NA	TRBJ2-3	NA	CASSTQSTDTQYF	TGTGCCAGCTCAACTCAGTCCACAGATACGCAGTATTTT
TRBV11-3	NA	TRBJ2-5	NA	CASSSGPREETQYF	TGTGCCAGCAGCTCGGGACCCAGGGAAGAGACCCAGTACTTC
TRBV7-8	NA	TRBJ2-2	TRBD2	CASSRLAGFTGELFF	TGTGCCAGCAGTCGACTAGCGGGGTTTACCGGGGAGCTGTTTTTT
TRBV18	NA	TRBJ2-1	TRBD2	CASSPRGSGSDEQFF	TGTGCCAGCTCACCTCGGGGTAGCGGGAGTGATGAGCAGTTCTTC
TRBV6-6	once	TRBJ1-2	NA	CATTEANYGYTF	TGTGCCACGACAGAGGCTAACTATGGCTACACCTTC
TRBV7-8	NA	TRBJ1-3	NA	CASRRGNTIYF	TGTGCCAGCAGGAGAGGAAACACCATATATTTT
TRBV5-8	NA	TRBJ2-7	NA	CASSLGLNSYEQYF	TGTGCCAGCAGCTTGGGTTTGAACTCCTACGAGCAGTACTTC
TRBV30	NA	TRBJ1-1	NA	CAWSDSAEHTEAFF	TGTGCCTGGAGTGATTCGGCAGAACACACTGAAGCTTTCTTT
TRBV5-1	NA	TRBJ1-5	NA	CASSFRVYSNQPQHF	TGCGCCAGCAGCTTTAGGGTATATAGCAATCAGCCCCAGCATTTT
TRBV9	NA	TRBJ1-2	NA	CASSVGEGGYGYTF	TGTGCCAGCAGCGTAGGGGAAGGTGGCTATGGCTACACCTTC
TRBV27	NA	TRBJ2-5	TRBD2	CASSPQLLLAGVEGGPETQYF	TGTGCCAGCAGTCCGCAACTTCTACTAGCGGGAGTAGAGGGGGGCCCAGAGACCCAGTACTTC
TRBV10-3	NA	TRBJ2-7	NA	CAIMSVSGVGDYEQYF	TGTGCCATCATGTCGGTCTCGGGTGTGGGAGACTACGAGCAGTACTTC
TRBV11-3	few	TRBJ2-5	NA	CASSLTIRETQYF	TGTGCCAGCAGCTTAACTATTCGGGAGACCCAGTACTTC
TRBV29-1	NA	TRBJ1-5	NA	CSVETTQGQPQHF	TGCAGCGTTGAAACGACCCAGGGGCAGCCCCAGCATTTT
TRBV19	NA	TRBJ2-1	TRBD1	CASSNHRTGGRFEQFF	TGTGCCAGTAGCAACCACCGGACAGGGGGCCGGTTTGAGCAGTTCTTC
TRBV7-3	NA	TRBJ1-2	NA	CASSPQELTGEGDYGYTF	TGTGCCAGCAGCCCGCAGGAATTGACCGGGGAGGGCGACTATGGCTACACCTTC
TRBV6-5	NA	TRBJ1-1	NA	CASSYPGRNTEAFF	TGTGCCAGCAGTTACCCGGGCCGGAACACTGAAGCTTTCTTT
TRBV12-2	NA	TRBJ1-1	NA	CASRSYSGTEFLTNTEAFF	TGTGCAAGTCGCTCGTACTCTGGGACAGAGTTTCTTACTAACACTGAAGCTTTCTTT
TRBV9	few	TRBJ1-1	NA	CASSVTDMNTEAFF	TGTGCCAGCAGCGTGACTGATATGAACACTGAAGCTTTCTTT
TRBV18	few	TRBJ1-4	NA	CASSPPGGEELFF	TGTGCCAGCTCACCACCGGGTGGGGAAGAACTGTTTTTT
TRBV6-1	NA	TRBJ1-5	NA	CASSDGAGQPQHF	TGTGCCAGCAGTGATGGGGCGGGTCAGCCCCAGCATTTT
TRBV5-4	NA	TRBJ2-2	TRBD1	CASSLDRGLNTGELFF	TGTGCCAGCAGCTTAGACAGGGGATTGAACACCGGGGAGCTGTTTTTT
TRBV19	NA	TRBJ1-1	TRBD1	CASRSEGGDRGGTEAFF	TGTGCCAGTAGGTCTGAGGGTGGGGACAGGGGAGGGACTGAAGCTTTCTTT
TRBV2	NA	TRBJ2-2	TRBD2	CAGRAGEGTGELFF	TGTGCCGGACGAGCGGGAGAAGGCACCGGGGAGCTGTTTTTT
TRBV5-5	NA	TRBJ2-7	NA	CASSLDDLFYEQYF	TGTGCCAGCAGCTTGGATGACCTTTTCTACGAGCAGTACTTC
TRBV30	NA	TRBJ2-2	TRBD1	CAWSKGASTGELFF	TGTGCCTGGAGTAAGGGGGCTAGCACCGGGGAGCTGTTTTTT
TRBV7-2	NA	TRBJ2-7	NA	CASSPRSTEYNF	TGTGCCAGCAGCCCCAGATCTACGGAGTATAACTTC
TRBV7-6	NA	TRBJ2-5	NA	CASSPRGEVGETQYF	TGTGCCAGCAGCCCTCGGGGTGAGGTGGGAGAGACCCAGTACTTC
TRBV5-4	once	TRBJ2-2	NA	CASSLEANTGELFF	TGTGCCAGCAGCCTGGAGGCAAACACCGGGGAGCTGTTTTTT
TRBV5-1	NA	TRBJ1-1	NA	CASSPEGANTEAFF	TGCGCCAGCAGCCCAGAGGGTGCGAACACTGAAGCTTTCTTT
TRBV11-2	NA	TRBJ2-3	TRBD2	CASSPLAGGPRDTQYF	TGTGCCAGCAGCCCACTAGCGGGAGGGCCGAGAGATACGCAGTATTTT
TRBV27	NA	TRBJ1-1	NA	CASSLLIPGEAFF	TGTGCCAGCAGTTTATTGATCCCGGGGGAAGCTTTCTTT
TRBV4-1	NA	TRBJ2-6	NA	CASSTPGANVLTF	TGCGCCAGCAGCACCCCTGGGGCCAACGTCCTGACTTTC
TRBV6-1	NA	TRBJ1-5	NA	CASSEDRDVRPTRAQPQHF	TGTGCCAGCAGTGAAGACCGGGACGTCCGGCCAACTAGGGCTCAGCCCCAGCATTTT
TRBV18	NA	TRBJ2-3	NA	CASSPVGQGRDTQYF	TGTGCCAGCTCACCAGTCGGCCAGGGGAGGGATACGCAGTATTTT
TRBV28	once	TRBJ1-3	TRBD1	CASRQGQGGRNTIYF	TGTGCCAGCAGACAGGGACAGGGTGGCCGAAACACCATATATTTT
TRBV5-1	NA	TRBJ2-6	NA	CASSPLGGSGANVLTF	TGCGCCAGCAGCCCGTTGGGGGGCTCTGGGGCCAACGTCCTGACTTTC
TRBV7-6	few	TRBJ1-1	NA	CASSSRDGGGSEAFF	TGTGCCAGCAGCTCCAGAGACGGGGGCGGGAGTGAAGCTTTCTTT
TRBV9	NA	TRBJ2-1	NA	CASSVESSGVNEQFF	TGTGCCAGCAGCGTAGAAAGTAGTGGGGTTAATGAGCAGTTCTTC
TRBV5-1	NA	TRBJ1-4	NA	CASSSGPGEKLFF	TGCGCCAGCAGCTCGGGCCCCGGTGAAAAACTGTTTTTT
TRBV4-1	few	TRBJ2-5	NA	CASSQAGLLAWEQETQYF	TGCGCCAGCAGCCAAGCAGGCCTTTTGGCGTGGGAGCAAGAGACCCAGTACTTC
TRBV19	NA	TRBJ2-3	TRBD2	CASLPSGRPTDTQYF	TGTGCCAGTTTACCTAGCGGGAGGCCTACAGATACGCAGTATTTT